This is a list of T cell receptor beta chains from one sample in a study of blood T cell repertoires in COVID-19. Sequenced by immunoSEQ multiplex PCR; TCRdb stores in-frame clones only, minus some. This table holds 350,000 to 400,000 clones, more than 75% found once. Sequencing used PBMCs or T cells enriched from blood (not recorded which). Every receptor here comes from a woman in her thirties who had recovered from COVID-19. CDR3s include the opening cysteine and the closing phenylalanine or tryptophan. Each record gives: clone size, J gene, D gene, V gene, CDR3 DNA, CDR3 protein. D genes are given only for firm matches. The listing skips clone size in some rows; elsewhere it reads once, few, many or a size class.

clone size: NA; J gene: TRBJ1-5; D gene: NA; V gene: TRBV19; CDR3 DNA: TGTGCCAGTAGTCTTCAGGGCTTCGATCAGCCCCAGCATTTT; CDR3 protein: CASSLQGFDQPQHF
clone size: NA; J gene: TRBJ2-3; D gene: TRBD2; V gene: TRBV9; CDR3 DNA: TGTGCCAGCAGCGCCTTGGGACTAGCGGGAGAAGATACGCAGTATTTT; CDR3 protein: CASSALGLAGEDTQYF
clone size: NA; J gene: TRBJ2-6; D gene: NA; V gene: TRBV21-1; CDR3 DNA: NA; CDR3 protein: CASSKETAGVASGANVLTF
clone size: NA; J gene: TRBJ1-2; D gene: NA; V gene: TRBV5-5; CDR3 DNA: TGTGCCAGCAGCCCCCCCCGGACAGTCCTCGGCTATGGCTACACCTTC; CDR3 protein: CASSPPRTVLGYGYTF
clone size: NA; J gene: TRBJ1-2; D gene: NA; V gene: TRBV5-4; CDR3 DNA: TGTGCCAGCAGCGGGCGGGGGTATGGCTACACCTTC; CDR3 protein: CASSGRGYGYTF
clone size: once; J gene: TRBJ1-1; D gene: NA; V gene: TRBV19; CDR3 DNA: TGTGCCAGCCGGGAGGGGGTGAGCACTGAAGCTTTCTTT; CDR3 protein: CASREGVSTEAFF
clone size: NA; J gene: TRBJ2-5; D gene: NA; V gene: TRBV19; CDR3 DNA: TGTGCCAGTAGTATGGTCCTAGCAGCGAAAGAGACCCAGTACTTC; CDR3 protein: CASSMVLAAKETQYF
clone size: NA; J gene: TRBJ1-1; D gene: TRBD1; V gene: TRBV3-1/TRBV3-2; CDR3 DNA: TGTGCCAGCAGCCCAACGGACAGGGTATACACTGAAGCTTTCTTT; CDR3 protein: CASSPTDRVYTEAFF
clone size: NA; J gene: TRBJ2-7; D gene: NA; V gene: TRBV28; CDR3 DNA: TGTGCCAGCAGTTCGGACAATTACGAGCAGTACTTC; CDR3 protein: CASSSDNYEQYF
clone size: NA; J gene: TRBJ2-1; D gene: NA; V gene: TRBV7-3; CDR3 DNA: TGTGCCAGCAGCGTTAGCAGGGACATCGGCTACAATGAGCAGTTCTTC; CDR3 protein: CASSVSRDIGYNEQFF
clone size: NA; J gene: TRBJ2-5; D gene: NA; V gene: TRBV10-3; CDR3 DNA: TGTGCCATCAGTGCCTCGCGTGGGCAGGGGGAGACCCAGTACTTC; CDR3 protein: CAISASRGQGETQYF
clone size: NA; J gene: TRBJ1-1; D gene: NA; V gene: TRBV9; CDR3 DNA: TGTGCCAGCAGCGTTTCTCCAGGAATGTCCACTGAAGCTTTCTTT; CDR3 protein: CASSVSPGMSTEAFF
clone size: few; J gene: TRBJ1-5; D gene: NA; V gene: TRBV27; CDR3 DNA: TGTGCCAGCAGCCGGGACAATCAGCCCCAGCATTTT; CDR3 protein: CASSRDNQPQHF
clone size: NA; J gene: TRBJ1-5; D gene: NA; V gene: TRBV19; CDR3 DNA: TGTGCCAGTAGTACACGTTACAGAGATAGCAATCAGCCCCAGCATTTT; CDR3 protein: CASSTRYRDSNQPQHF
clone size: NA; J gene: TRBJ1-4; D gene: NA; V gene: TRBV4-2; CDR3 DNA: TGTGCCAGCAGCCAAGGGCTGGCAACTAATGAAAAACTGTTTTTT; CDR3 protein: CASSQGLATNEKLFF
clone size: NA; J gene: TRBJ1-1; D gene: NA; V gene: TRBV29-1; CDR3 DNA: TGCAGCGTGACGGGGGGGGTCGGCACTGAAGCTTTCTTT; CDR3 protein: CSVTGGVGTEAFF
clone size: NA; J gene: TRBJ2-7; D gene: NA; V gene: TRBV2; CDR3 DNA: TGTGCCAGCAGTGACCGGGGGTACGTGGAGTACTTC; CDR3 protein: CASSDRGYVEYF
clone size: NA; J gene: TRBJ1-5; D gene: TRBD1; V gene: TRBV19; CDR3 DNA: TGTGCCAGCGGGACAGCTTATAGCAATCAGCCCCAGCATTTT; CDR3 protein: CASGTAYSNQPQHF
clone size: NA; J gene: TRBJ1-2; D gene: TRBD1; V gene: TRBV6-5; CDR3 DNA: TGTGCCAGCAGTTCGACAGGGCCTGGTGGCTACACCTTC; CDR3 protein: CASSSTGPGGYTF
clone size: NA; J gene: TRBJ2-1; D gene: NA; V gene: TRBV6-5; CDR3 DNA: TGTGCCAGCAGTTACCAGGGGTCTCCTGCGCAGTTCTTC; CDR3 protein: CASSYQGSPAQFF
clone size: NA; J gene: TRBJ2-1; D gene: TRBD2; V gene: TRBV6-2/TRBV6-3; CDR3 DNA: TGTGCCAGCAGTCTAGCGGGAGGGTATTACAATGAGCAGTTCTTC; CDR3 protein: CASSLAGGYYNEQFF
clone size: NA; J gene: TRBJ1-2; D gene: NA; V gene: TRBV27; CDR3 DNA: TGTGCCACCCATACCCCCGGGCAGGGGTCTGGCTACACCTTC; CDR3 protein: CATHTPGQGSGYTF
clone size: few; J gene: TRBJ2-1; D gene: TRBD2; V gene: TRBV7-9; CDR3 DNA: TGTGCCAGCAGCTTAGTGACTAGCGGGACCGATGAGCAGTTCTTC; CDR3 protein: CASSLVTSGTDEQFF
clone size: NA; J gene: TRBJ1-1; D gene: NA; V gene: TRBV6-5; CDR3 DNA: TGTGCCACCACAACCTTAGACAGCACTGAAGCTTTCTTT; CDR3 protein: CATTTLDSTEAFF
clone size: NA; J gene: TRBJ2-5; D gene: NA; V gene: TRBV12-3/TRBV12-4; CDR3 DNA: TGTGCCAGCAGTTCGGAGAGGAAAGAGACCCAGTACTTC; CDR3 protein: CASSSERKETQYF
clone size: NA; J gene: TRBJ1-5; D gene: NA; V gene: TRBV27; CDR3 DNA: TGTGCCAGCATGAAAGGGCAGGGGAATCAGCCCCAGCATTTT; CDR3 protein: CASMKGQGNQPQHF
clone size: NA; J gene: TRBJ1-2; D gene: TRBD1; V gene: TRBV18; CDR3 DNA: TGTGCCAGCTCACCACCTGACAGGGGTGACTATGGCTACACCTTC; CDR3 protein: CASSPPDRGDYGYTF
clone size: NA; J gene: TRBJ2-5; D gene: NA; V gene: TRBV2; CDR3 DNA: TGTGCCAGCAGTTCCGACGGGCAAGAGACCCAGTACTTC; CDR3 protein: CASSSDGQETQYF
clone size: NA; J gene: TRBJ2-7; D gene: NA; V gene: TRBV2; CDR3 DNA: TGTGCCAGCAGTGATTTAAGGAGCCCTGACGAGCAGTACTTC; CDR3 protein: CASSDLRSPDEQYF
clone size: NA; J gene: TRBJ1-2; D gene: NA; V gene: TRBV27; CDR3 DNA: TGTGCCAGCAGTTTGGGGCAGAACTATGGCTACACCTTC; CDR3 protein: CASSLGQNYGYTF